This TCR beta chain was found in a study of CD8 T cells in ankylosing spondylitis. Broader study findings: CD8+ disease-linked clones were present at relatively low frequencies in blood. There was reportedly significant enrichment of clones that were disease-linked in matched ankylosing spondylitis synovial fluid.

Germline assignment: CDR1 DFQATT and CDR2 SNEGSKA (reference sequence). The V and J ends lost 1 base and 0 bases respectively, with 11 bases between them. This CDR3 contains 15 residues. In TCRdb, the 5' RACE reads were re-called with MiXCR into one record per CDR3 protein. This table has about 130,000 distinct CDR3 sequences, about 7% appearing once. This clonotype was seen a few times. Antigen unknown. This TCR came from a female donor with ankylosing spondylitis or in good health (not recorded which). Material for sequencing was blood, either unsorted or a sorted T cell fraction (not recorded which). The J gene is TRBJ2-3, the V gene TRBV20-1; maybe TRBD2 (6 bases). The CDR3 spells CSARGRGLSTDTQYF. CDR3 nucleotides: TGCAGTGCTAGAGGGAGGGGCTTGAGCACAGATACGCAGTATTTT.